The clone carrying this T cell receptor (beta chain) occurred many times. Its specificity is unknown. These data originate in a study of T-cell memory formation after mild COVID-19. Whole-study results and caveats: Confirmation was lacking for SARS-CoV-2 specificity of second-wave clones that peaked on day 37.

V was trimmed by 1 base and J by 4 bases, leaving 14 bases between them. CDR1 is LGHNA and CDR2 is YSLEER in the germline V gene. The CDR3 is 15 amino acids. Using its own MiXCR run on the 5' RACE reads, TCRdb lists one record per CDR3 protein. Counted here are about 290,000 distinct CDR3 sequences, around 15% occurring once; the ten biggest clones make up around 23%. The clonotype originates from a man between 18 and 35 years old who had mild COVID-19 (a few samples of this study predate the infection). Cell type and time point are not known. V usage is TRBV4-3 and J usage is TRBJ2-7, with D tentatively TRBD1 (5 bases). Sequencing was carried out using PBMCs or a T cell subset sorted from them (not recorded which). DNA for the CDR3: TGCGCCAGCAGCCAAGGGTGGGCAGGGTTGTACGAGCAGTACTTC. Amino acids: CASSQGWAGLYEQYF.